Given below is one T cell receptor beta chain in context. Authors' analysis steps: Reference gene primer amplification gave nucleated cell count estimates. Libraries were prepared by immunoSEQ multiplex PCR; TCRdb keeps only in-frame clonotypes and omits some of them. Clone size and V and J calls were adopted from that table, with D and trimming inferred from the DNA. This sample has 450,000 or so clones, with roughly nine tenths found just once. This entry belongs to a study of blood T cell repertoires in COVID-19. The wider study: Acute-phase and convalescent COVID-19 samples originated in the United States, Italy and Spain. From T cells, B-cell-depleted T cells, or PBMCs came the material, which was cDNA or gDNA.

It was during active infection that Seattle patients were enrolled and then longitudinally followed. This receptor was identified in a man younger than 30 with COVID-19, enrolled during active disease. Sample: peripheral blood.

The CDR3 reads CASRGLAGGNYEQYF. The CDR3 bases are TGTGCCAGCAGAGGACTAGCGGGAGGGAATTACGAGCAGTACTTC. This chain uses TRBV6-5 with TRBJ2-7, with TRBD2 matching over 15 bases. This CDR3 has 15 amino acids. The trim removed 6 bases at V and 4 bases at J, leaving 4 bases unmatched. The germline CDR1 and CDR2 sequences are MNHEY and SVGAGI.